What follows are 2 T cell receptor beta chains derived from one specimen sequenced in a study of blood T cell repertoires in COVID-19. Produced via immunoSEQ multiplex PCR; TCRdb's table is partial and in-frame only. Here the sample spans 250,000 to 300,000 clones, roughly 80% being singletons. Specimen: PBMCs or T cells enriched from blood (not recorded which). All receptors come from a man aged 35-49 years who had been exposed to COVID-19.

For the CDR3, the DNA is TGCGCCAGCAGCCAAGCCGAAGGGACAGGGTCCCACGAGCAGTACTTC. This gives the protein CASSQAEGTGSHEQYF. The chain uses TRBV4-1 and TRBJ2-7, with 9 bases aligning to TRBD1. Trimming cost V 1 base and J 5 bases; bases outside gene matches: 9. Germline V gene sequence: CDR1 MGHRA, CDR2 YSYEKL. There are 16 residues in the CDR3.

This clone showed up just a few times. V and J are TRBV6-4 and TRBJ2-2; D uncertain. CDR1 MRHNA and CDR2 SNTAGT come from the germline V gene. The CDR3 totals 14 residues. Trimming took 6 bases from V and 8 from J, leaving 16 bases between them. The CDR3 loop is CASSPQTGRGELFF. Here the CDR3 DNA reads TGTGCCAGCAGCCCTCAAACCGGTAGAGGGGAGCTGTTTTTT.